This T cell receptor beta chain was captured in a study of neurological immune-mediated disorders (dated by TCRdb to about 2019). In terms of the full investigation: Among the approximately 35 multiple sclerosis patients, relapsing-remitting MS accounted for around 30 and secondary progressive MS accounted for 3. Longitudinal samples, technical triplicates and paired sorted CD4+ and CD8+ T-cell subsets, alongside PBMC samples, were included among the approximately 99 TCR-beta libraries. The study compared peripheral blood TCR-beta repertoires of HTLV-I-associated myelopathy (HAM/TSP) patients, multiple sclerosis patients and healthy controls using UMI-based sequencing. The cohort was made up of approximately 65 subjects, consisting of about 14 HAM/TSP patients, approximately 35 multiple sclerosis patients and approximately 20 healthy controls.

Overall study results and their limits: Repertoires from 18 of 34 MS patients were grouped by phylogenetic analysis into a cluster of related CDR3 sequences, suggesting a possible repertoire-level signature. The highest TCR clonal expansion was observed in HAM/TSP patients, whereas the lowest was observed in MS patients, even when compared with healthy controls. Across subjects, expanded clones never shared an identical CDR3 amino acid sequence, which suggests that the TCR-beta repertoires in every group were private. The MS cluster showed no association with clinical or MRI features, and the authors stated that larger cohorts are needed.

Unsorted PBMC libraries were generated from 2 million PBMCs stored in RNAlater at -80 °C until RNA extraction. Multiple sclerosis patients were enrolled in a US clinical protocol evaluating disease progression by magnetic resonance imaging. PBMCs were separated from peripheral blood using Ficoll-Hypaque density gradient centrifugation and then cryopreserved in liquid nitrogen. This clonotype was detected ten times or more. Its antigen is still unknown. Per-nucleotide qualities are absent, and no much larger clonotype sits a single base away. cDNA synthesis used template-switch 5'RACE with a primer carrying a 10-nucleotide random unique molecular identifier tagging each TCR transcript. Every sequencing run yielded over 170 million TCR-beta sequences covering 15-18 subjects. Total RNA was extracted with the RNeasy kit. The KAPA Real-time Library Amplification kit was used to amplify TCR-beta VDJ regions with primers targeting the TCR constant region and the 5'RACE anchor. Sample indexes and Illumina adaptors were added in a first PCR, after which library yield was increased in a second PCR. After purification with Ampure beads, the TCR product of roughly 650 bp was size-selected on a 2% E-gel SizeSelection system. Library quality was checked on a Bioanalyzer, concentration was measured with Qubit, and libraries were quantified with the Kapa Library Quantification kit before pooling. Libraries were sequenced paired-end 2 x 150 bp on an Illumina HiSeq 2500. To increase sequence diversity, roughly 24-30% phiX was spiked into each library pool. The study's processing was this. Quality-filtered reads were processed with the UMI-based MiGEC pipeline, and over 75% of raw TCR sequences were removed by the MiGEC pipeline during error correction. IMGT germline references were used for aligning VDJ genes, and each clonotype was defined as a unique CDR3 amino acid sequence together with its V-J genes. Clonal expansion, Shannon diversity, and CDR3 relatedness (CalcPairwiseDistances, ClusterSamples) were evaluated with VDJtools, and phylogenetic trees were built with CLCbio workbench. Expanded clones were defined as having at least 8 unique UMIs, based on coefficient-of-variation modelling across technical triplicates. TCRdb reworked the public reads: Q25 trimming with fastp, MiXCR clone assembly, productive beta chains retained. CDR3 protein duplicates are merged, each entry listing the most common genes and DNA. Here the V and J calls rest on TCRdb's processing, not on the authors' analysis. The sample data list nearly 60,000 distinct CDR3 sequences, and approximately 4% of these were observed just once. The ten largest clones add up to approximately 3.1% of the sample.

CDR1 and CDR2, looked up from the germline V gene, are SGHRS and YFSETQ. From its cysteine to its phenylalanine, the CDR3 spans 15 amino acids. The CDR3 DNA has 45 bases and is translated from base 1. V loses 0 bases, J loses 6 bases, and the germline ends lie 16 bases apart. The rearrangement joined TRBV5-1 to TRBJ2-7, with the D gene call left open. Sequenced material: PBMCs. This TCR derives from a woman in her thirties with multiple sclerosis. The DNA sequence is TGCGCCAGCAGCTTGGAGCATGGGCTTTTGGGCGAGCAGTACTTC. Protein translation: CASSLEHGLLGEQYF. The full variable domain, completed from the reference TRBV5-1 and TRBJ2-7 proteins outside the CDR3, reads KAGVTQTPRYLIKTRGQQVTLSCSPISGHRSVSWYQQTPGQGLQFLFEYFSETQRNKGNFPGRFSGRQFSNSRSEMNVSTLELGDSALYLCASSLEHGLLGEQYFGPGTRLTVT.